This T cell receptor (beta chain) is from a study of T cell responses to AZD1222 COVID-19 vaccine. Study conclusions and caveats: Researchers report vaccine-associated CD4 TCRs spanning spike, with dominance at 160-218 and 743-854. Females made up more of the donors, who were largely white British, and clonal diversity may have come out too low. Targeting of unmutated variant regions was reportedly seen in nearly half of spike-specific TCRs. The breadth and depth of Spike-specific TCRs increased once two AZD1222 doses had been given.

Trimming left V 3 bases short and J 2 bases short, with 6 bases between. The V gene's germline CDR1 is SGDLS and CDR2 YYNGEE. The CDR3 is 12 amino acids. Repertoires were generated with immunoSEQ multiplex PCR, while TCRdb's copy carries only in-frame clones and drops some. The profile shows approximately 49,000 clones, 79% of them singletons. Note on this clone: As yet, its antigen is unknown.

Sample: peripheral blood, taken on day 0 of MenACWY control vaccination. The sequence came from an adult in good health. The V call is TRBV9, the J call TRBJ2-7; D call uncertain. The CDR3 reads CASSGNTYEQYF. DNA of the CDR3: TGTGCCAGCAGCGGGAACACCTACGAGCAGTACTTC.